The clone carrying this T cell receptor (beta chain) occurred once. Germline loops: CDR1 MNHEY, CDR2 SMNVEV (reference sequence). The CDR3 covers 14 residues. The V segment lost 6 bases and the J segment 8 bases; nucleotides outside the gene matches: 11. Using immunoSEQ multiplex PCR, the repertoire was profiled, and TCRdb retains in-frame clones only, with some absent. The sample shows 200,000 to 300,000 clones, about 86% of them seen only once. The data were obtained in a study of blood T cell repertoires in COVID-19. As for the study in general: From the United States, Italy and Spain came samples of acute and convalescent COVID-19.

V is TRBV27 and J is TRBJ1-2, with 8 bases that match TRBD1. Sequenced sample: peripheral blood. The receptor was derived from a man under 40 with active or convalescent COVID-19. The CDR3 here is CASRGRPGGGGYTF. The DNA for the CDR3 is TGTGCCAGCAGGGGAAGGCCAGGGGGCGGAGGCTACACCTTC.